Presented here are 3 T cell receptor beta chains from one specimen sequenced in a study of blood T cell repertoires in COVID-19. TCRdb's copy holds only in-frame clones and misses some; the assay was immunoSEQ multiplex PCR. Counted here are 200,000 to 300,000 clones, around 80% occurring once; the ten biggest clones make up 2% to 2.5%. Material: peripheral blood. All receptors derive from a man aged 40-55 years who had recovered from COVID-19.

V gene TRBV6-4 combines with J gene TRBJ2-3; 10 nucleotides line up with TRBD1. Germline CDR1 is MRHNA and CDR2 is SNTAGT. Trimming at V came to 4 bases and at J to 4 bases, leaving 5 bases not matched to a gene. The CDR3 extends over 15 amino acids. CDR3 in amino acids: CASSAGTGAADTQYF. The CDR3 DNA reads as TGTGCCAGCAGTGCCGGGACAGGGGCGGCAGATACGCAGTATTTT.

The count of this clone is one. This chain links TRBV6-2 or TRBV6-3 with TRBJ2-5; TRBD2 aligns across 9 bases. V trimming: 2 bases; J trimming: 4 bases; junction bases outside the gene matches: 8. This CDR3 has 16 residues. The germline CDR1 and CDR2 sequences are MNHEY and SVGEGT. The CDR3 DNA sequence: TGTGCCAGCAGTTACGTCGACAGCGGGGGGAGAGAGACCCAGTACTTC. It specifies CASSYVDSGGRETQYF.

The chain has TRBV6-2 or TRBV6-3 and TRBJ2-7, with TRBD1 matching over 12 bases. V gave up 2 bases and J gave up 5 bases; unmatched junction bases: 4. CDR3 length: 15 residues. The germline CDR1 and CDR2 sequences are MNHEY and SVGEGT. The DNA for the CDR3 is TGTGCCAGCAGTTACCGGGGACAGGGGGCCAACGAGCAGTACTTC. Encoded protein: CASSYRGQGANEQYF.